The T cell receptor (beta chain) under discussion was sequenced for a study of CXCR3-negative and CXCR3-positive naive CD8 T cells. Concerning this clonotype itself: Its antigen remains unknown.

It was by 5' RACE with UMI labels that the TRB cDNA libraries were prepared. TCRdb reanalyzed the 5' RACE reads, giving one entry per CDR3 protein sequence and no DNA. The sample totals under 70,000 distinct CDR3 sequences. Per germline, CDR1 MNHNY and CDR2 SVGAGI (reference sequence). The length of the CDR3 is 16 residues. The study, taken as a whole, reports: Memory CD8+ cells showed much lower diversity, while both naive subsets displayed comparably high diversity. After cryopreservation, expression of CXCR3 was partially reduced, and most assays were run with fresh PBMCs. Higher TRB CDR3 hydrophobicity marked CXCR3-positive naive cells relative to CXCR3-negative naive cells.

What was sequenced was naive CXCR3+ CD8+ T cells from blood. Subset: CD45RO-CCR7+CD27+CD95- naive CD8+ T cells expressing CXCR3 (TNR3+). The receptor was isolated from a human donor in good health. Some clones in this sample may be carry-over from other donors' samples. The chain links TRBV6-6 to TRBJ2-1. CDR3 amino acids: CASSYWVGNPYNEQFF.